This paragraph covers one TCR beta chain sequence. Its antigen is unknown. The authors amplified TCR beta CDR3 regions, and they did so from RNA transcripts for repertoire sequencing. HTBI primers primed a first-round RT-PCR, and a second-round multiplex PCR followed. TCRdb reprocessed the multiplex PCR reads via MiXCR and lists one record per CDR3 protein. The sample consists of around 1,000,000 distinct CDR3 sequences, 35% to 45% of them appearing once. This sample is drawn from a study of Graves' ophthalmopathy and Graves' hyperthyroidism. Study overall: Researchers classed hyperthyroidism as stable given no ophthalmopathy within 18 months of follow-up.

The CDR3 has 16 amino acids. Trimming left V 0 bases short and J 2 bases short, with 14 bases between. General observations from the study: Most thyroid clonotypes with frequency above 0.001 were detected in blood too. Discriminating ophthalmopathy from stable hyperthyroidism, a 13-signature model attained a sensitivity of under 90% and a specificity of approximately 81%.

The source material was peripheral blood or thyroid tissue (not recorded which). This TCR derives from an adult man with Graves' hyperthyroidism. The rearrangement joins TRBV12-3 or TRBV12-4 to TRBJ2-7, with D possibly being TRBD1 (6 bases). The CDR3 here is CASSLALGQKPYEQYF. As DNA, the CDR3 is TGTGCCAGCAGTTTAGCGCTCGGACAGAAACCCTACGAGCAGTACTTC.